This is a list of T cell receptor beta chains from one sample in a study of T cells in Graves' hyperthyroidism and ophthalmopathy. TCRdb passed the multiplex PCR reads through MiXCR, listing each CDR3 protein once. The sample shows hundreds of thousands of distinct CDR3 sequences, about 20% of them seen only once. The sample comprised blood. The receptors here all came from a man aged 35 to 55 with Graves' ophthalmopathy. Each CDR3 is given with its conserved first and last residue. The order of the fields is J gene, V gene, clone size, D gene, CDR3 DNA, CDR3 protein. The D gene is left open where the match is weak. The size entry is marked missing in some rows and otherwise reads once, few, many or a size class.

TRBJ2-2	TRBV7-9	few	TRBD2	TGTGCCAGCAGCTTCGGGCGGGGAGGGACCGGGGAGCTGTTTTTT	CASSFGRGGTGELFF
TRBJ1-1	TRBV14	NA	TRBD1	TGTGCCAGCAGCCAGTCCGCAGGGGGCCAGACTGAAGCTTTCTTT	CASSQSAGGQTEAFF
TRBJ1-1	TRBV3-1	many	TRBD1	TGTGCCAGCAGCCTTTGGACAGGGCGCATGAACACTGAAGCTTTCTTT	CASSLWTGRMNTEAFF
TRBJ2-2	TRBV6-6	few	NA	TGTGCCAGCAGTTACGGGGGGAATCCCGGGGAGCTGTTTTTT	CASSYGGNPGELFF
TRBJ2-2	TRBV11-1	many	NA	TGTGCCAGCAGCGCTCTGGACACCGGGGAGCTGTTTTTT	CASSALDTGELFF
TRBJ2-3	TRBV20-1	NA	NA	TGCAGTGCTAGAGATTATGGGGTCGGCACAGATACGCAGTATTTT	CSARDYGVGTDTQYF
TRBJ2-1	TRBV4-1	NA	TRBD2	TGCGCCAGCAGCCAAGATCCAGCGGGGGGCCAAGTCAGTGAGCAGTTCTTC	CASSQDPAGGQVSEQFF
TRBJ2-7	TRBV29-1	many	TRBD1	TGCAGCGCACGGGACAGCCTCTACGAGCAGTACTTC	CSARDSLYEQYF
TRBJ2-5	TRBV7-2	few	TRBD2	TGTGCCAGCAGCAAAAATAGCGGGGGGGACCCCGGGACCCAGTACTTC	CASSKNSGGDPGTQYF
TRBJ1-2	TRBV6-5	NA	NA	TGTGCCAGCAGTTACTCGATTGTTGGCGGCCATAACTATGGCTACACCTTC	CASSYSIVGGHNYGYTF
TRBJ1-2	TRBV7-2	few	TRBD1	TGTGCCAGCAGATTTACGACAGGGCCTGGCTACACCTTC	CASRFTTGPGYTF
TRBJ2-5	TRBV4-3	few	TRBD1	TGCGCCAGCAGCCAAGATCAGGGGGCCGGGGAGACCCAGTACTTC	CASSQDQGAGETQYF
TRBJ1-1	TRBV14	NA	TRBD1	TGTGCCAGCAGCAACAGGGGGCAGGTCCTAATCACTGAAGCTTTCTTT	CASSNRGQVLITEAFF
TRBJ2-5	TRBV27	NA	NA	TGTGCCAGCAGTTTATGGGCAGGGAGGGAGACCCAGTACTTC	CASSLWAGRETQYF
TRBJ2-1	TRBV7-3	many	TRBD2	TGTGCCAGCAGCGTTAGCGGGAGGATCCCGAGCTCCTACAATGAGCAGTTCTTC	CASSVSGRIPSSYNEQFF
TRBJ2-7	TRBV27	NA	NA	TGTGCCAGCACCACAAGAGGGGCGGACGAGCAGTACTTC	CASTTRGADEQYF
TRBJ1-2	TRBV20-1	many	NA	TGCAGTGCTAGAGACCACAGGCCCGAAAACTATGGCTACACCTTC	CSARDHRPENYGYTF
TRBJ2-7	TRBV12-3/TRBV12-4	many	TRBD1	TGTGCCAGCAGCATCGGGACAGGGACCTACGAGCAGTACTTC	CASSIGTGTYEQYF
TRBJ2-2	TRBV20-1	NA	TRBD2	TGCAGTGCTAGTCCGTTAGCGGGAGGGCCCACCGGGGAGCTGTTTTTT	CSASPLAGGPTGELFF
TRBJ2-2	TRBV7-2	NA	TRBD2	TGTGCCAGCAGCTCCCCTAGCGGAACGGGCACCGGGGAGCTGTTTTTT	CASSSPSGTGTGELFF
TRBJ1-2	TRBV12-3/TRBV12-4	many	TRBD1	TGTGCCAGCAGTTTCACCGGGACAGGGGACTATGGCTACACCTTC	CASSFTGTGDYGYTF
TRBJ2-7	TRBV28	many	NA	TGTGCCAGCAGTTTAGAGGGACCACTACGGGAGCAGTACTTC	CASSLEGPLREQYF
TRBJ2-7	TRBV6-4	few	TRBD2	TGTGCCAGCAGTGATTCCGTTCTCCGTGGACTAGCGTGGTACGAGCAGTACTTC	CASSDSVLRGLAWYEQYF
TRBJ1-1	TRBV5-1	many	NA	TGCGCCAGCAGCTTGCACGGTGGTTCAAACACTGAAGCTTTCTTT	CASSLHGGSNTEAFF
TRBJ1-5	TRBV20-1	NA	NA	TGCAGTGCTAGCTGGGGTAGTAATCAGCCCCAGCATTTT	CSASWGSNQPQHF
TRBJ1-2	TRBV28	NA	TRBD1	TGTGCCAGCAGTGGCCAGGGGGTGGGCTACACCTTC	CASSGQGVGYTF
TRBJ2-5	TRBV6-2/TRBV6-3	few	NA	TGTGCCAGCAGTCGCGCGAGGGGCCAAGAGACCCAGTACTTC	CASSRARGQETQYF
TRBJ1-2	TRBV7-8	many	NA	TGTGCCAGCAGCTTAGAGGGCAGTTTGGGAGCTGGCTACACCTTC	CASSLEGSLGAGYTF
TRBJ2-1	TRBV9	NA	TRBD2	TGTGCCAGCAGCGTCCAACCGGGACTAGCGGGGTCTGAGCAGTTCTTC	CASSVQPGLAGSEQFF
TRBJ1-4	TRBV2	many	TRBD1	TGTGCCAGCAGTGCATCAGGGGGCGGAAAACTGTTTTTT	CASSASGGGKLFF
TRBJ1-1	TRBV18	many	NA	TGTGCCAGCACACCCCAGGCGAACACTGAAGCTTTCTTT	CASTPQANTEAFF
TRBJ2-7	TRBV5-1	NA	TRBD1	TGCGCCAGCAGCCTAGCCCCCGGGACAGGGGGCGACGAGCAGTACTTC	CASSLAPGTGGDEQYF
TRBJ2-1	TRBV5-1	NA	NA	TGCGCCAGCGGGTTAGGGGTGCTCCACAATGAGCAGTTCTTC	CASGLGVLHNEQFF
TRBJ1-4	TRBV4-2	NA	TRBD1	TGTGCCAGCAGCTCCACAGGGGGCGCGGGTGAAAAACTGTTTTTT	CASSSTGGAGEKLFF
TRBJ1-5	TRBV6-1	few	TRBD1	TGTGCCAGCAGTGAAAACAGGGGGGGCAATCAGCCCCAGCATTTT	CASSENRGGNQPQHF
TRBJ2-7	TRBV5-1	NA	TRBD1	TGCGCCAGCAGCCACCCGGGACAGGTCTACGAGCAGTACTTC	CASSHPGQVYEQYF
TRBJ2-1	TRBV29-1	once	NA	TGCAGCGTTACAGGGCCTAGCTCCTACAATGAGCAGTTCTTC	CSVTGPSSYNEQFF
TRBJ1-2	TRBV30	many	NA	TGTGCCTGGAGTTCGGGGCTGCTCTATGGCTACACCTTC	CAWSSGLLYGYTF
TRBJ2-7	TRBV12-5	NA	NA	TGTGCTAGTGGTTTGGGGACCTCCTCCTACGAGCAGTACTTC	CASGLGTSSYEQYF
TRBJ2-1	TRBV20-1	few	NA	TGCAGTGCTTGGCCTAGCCGGTTCCTAAGAGAGCAGTTCTTC	CSAWPSRFLREQFF
TRBJ2-5	TRBV5-1	few	TRBD2	TGCGCCAGCAGCCAACCTGAAGCGGGAGGGGAGACCCAGTACTTC	CASSQPEAGGETQYF
TRBJ2-7	TRBV7-8	NA	TRBD2	TGTGCCAGCAGCTTAGCGCGGGCGGGAGGGAGGTACGAGCAGTACTTC	CASSLARAGGRYEQYF
TRBJ2-3	TRBV10-3	once	TRBD1	TGTGCCATCAGTGCACAGGGGGCCCAAGATACGCAGTATTTT	CAISAQGAQDTQYF